A single sample is the source of the 10 T cell receptor beta chains below, sequenced in a study of early T cells in non-severe SARS-CoV-2 infection. TCRdb re-derived calls from the 5' RACE reads in MiXCR, one entry per CDR3 protein. The sample yields fewer than 75,000 distinct CDR3 sequences, 18% seen once. The sample consisted of whole blood, taken at baseline. These receptors were taken from an adult who was a healthcare worker with PCR-confirmed SARS-CoV-2 infection or an uninfected control (not recorded which).

This chain links TRBV7-2 with TRBJ2-1, with D possibly called TRBD1 or TRBD2 (6 bases each). The CDR3 contains 13 residues. Looked up from germline, CDR1 is SGHTA and CDR2 is FQGNSA. V shed 0 bases and J shed 14 bases, with 14 bases lying between them. The CDR3 DNA sequence: TGTGCCAGCAGCTTAGCGCCGAGGGGGGCCGAGTTCTTC. It translates to CASSLAPRGAEFF.

This clonotype was counted between two and nine times. V is TRBV25-1 and J is TRBJ2-1, with D maybe TRBD1 (6 bases). This CDR3 has 17 amino acids. V was shortened by 3 bases and J by 6 bases, with 21 bases between the two germline ends. The germline gives CDR1 MGHDK, CDR2 SYGVNS. The CDR3 region is CASSDLASRGGGNEQFF. In nucleotides, the CDR3 is TGTGCCAGCAGTGATTTGGCTAGCAGGGGTGGAGGCAATGAGCAGTTCTTC.

This clonotype has just a few counts. This chain connects TRBV10-2 to TRBJ1-2, with D perhaps matching TRBD1 (6 bases). V lost 0 bases, J lost 8 bases, and 16 bases lay in between. The CDR3 totals 15 residues. Germline V lookup: CDR1 WSHSY, CDR2 SAAADI. The CDR3 loop reads CASSESGARRGGYTF. In DNA form, the CDR3 reads TGCGCCAGCAGTGAGTCGGGGGCGCGCAGAGGAGGCTACACCTTC.

This rearrangement joins TRBV28 to TRBJ1-1; D call uncertain. Trimming left V 5 bases short and J 1 base short, with 17 bases between. Germline CDR1 and CDR2: MDHEN and SYDVKM. The CDR3 length is 16 residues. CDR3 DNA: TGTGCCAGCAGTCGCGGAACATGGAGATCGAACACTGAAGCTTTCTTT. It is translated as CASSRGTWRSNTEAFF.

This clonotype has a handful of counts. J is TRBJ2-1 and V is TRBV7-2, with D maybe TRBD2 (6 bases). Germline V lookup: CDR1 SGHTA, CDR2 FQGNSA. Trimming left V 5 bases short and J 7 bases short, with 12 bases between. The length of the CDR3 is 13 residues. In DNA, the CDR3 is TGTGCCAGCAGCGGACGGAGGGGAAATGAGCAGTTCTTC. The encoded protein is CASSGRRGNEQFF.

The chain links TRBV6-6 to TRBJ1-5; TRBD1 matches at 10 bases. V was pared by 6 bases and J by 6 bases, with 8 bases of the junction left unmatched. The CDR3 has 15 residues. From germline, CDR1 is MNHNY and CDR2 SVGAGI (reference sequence). The CDR3 DNA reads TGTGCCAGCAGCAGAGGGACAGGGGAGATTCAGCCCCAGCATTTT. Translating it yields CASSRGTGEIQPQHF.

This clonotype was seen repeatedly, ten times or more. The rearrangement joins TRBV10-3 to TRBJ2-4; maybe TRBD2 (6 bases). CDR3 length: 16 amino acids. The ends were cut back, 2 bases at V and 1 base at J, with 12 bases in the middle. Looked up from germline, CDR1 is ENHRY and CDR2 is SYGVKD. CDR3 coding DNA: TGTGCCATCAGTGAGCTGGGACTCTCGGCCAAAAACATTCAGTACTTC. This gives the protein CAISELGLSAKNIQYF.

The V gene is TRBV20-1, the J gene TRBJ2-7; TRBD2 might be the D (5 bases). Germline V gene data show CDR1 as DFQATT and CDR2 as SNEGSKA (reference sequence). The CDR3 has 12 residues. V was shortened by 2 bases and J by 11 bases, with 16 bases between the two germline ends. The CDR3 loop reads CSARPKDSTEYF. In nucleotides, the CDR3 is TGCAGTGCTAGACCGAAGGACTCTACGGAGTACTTC.

On this clonotype: A much larger clone differs from this one at a single base, so this may be a read error. The chain uses TRBV6-1 and TRBJ1-6, with D possibly matching TRBD1 (6 bases). The length of the CDR3 is 12 residues. Trimming left V 8 bases short and J 9 bases short, with 11 bases between. Germline V gives CDR1 MNHNS, CDR2 SASEGT. The CDR3, as DNA: TGTGCCAGCCACAGGGAGGCTTCACCCCTCCACTTT. Translation: CASHREASPLHF.

This clonotype was detected many times. The chain recombines TRBV25-1 with TRBJ1-4; D might be TRBD1 (5 bases). The CDR3 length is 15 residues. V was clipped by 4 bases and J by 8 bases, with 17 bases between them. Germline V gene sequence: CDR1 MGHDK, CDR2 SYGVNS. The CDR3 here is CASSGGPWRGEKLFF. CDR3 nucleotides: TGTGCCAGCAGTGGCGGTCCTTGGCGGGGCGAAAAACTGTTTTTT.